These 16 T cell receptor beta chains were all obtained from the same sample, sequenced in a study of blood T cell repertoires in COVID-19. Only in-frame clones appear in the TCRdb table, and some are missing; sequencing was by immunoSEQ multiplex PCR. Among 90,000 to 110,000 clones listed, 85% were seen once. Sequencing was done on a sample of peripheral blood. These receptors all come from a man aged 45-65 years with acute or convalescent COVID-19.

This clone has only one observation. The chain joins TRBV5-1 to TRBJ2-2; possible D gene TRBD1, 6 bases. CDR3 length equals 14 residues. Trimming pared 5 bases from V and 7 bases from J, leaving 15 bases between. Germline values: CDR1 SGHRS, CDR2 YFSETQ. In DNA form, the CDR3 reads TGCGCCAGCAGAGGGCAGGGGTTGGTCGGGGAGCTGTTTTTT. Its protein product is CASRGQGLVGELFF.

The chain joins TRBV19 to TRBJ2-1, with D maybe TRBD2 (6 bases). The V end lost 1 base, the J end lost 4 bases, and 8 bases lay between the germline ends. Germline lookup yields CDR1 LNHDA and CDR2 SQIVND (reference sequence). The CDR3 has 14 amino acids. In DNA, the CDR3 is TGTGCCAGTAGTATAGCGGGAGTTTACAATGAGCAGTTCTTC. Translation: CASSIAGVYNEQFF.

The V call is TRBV6-4, the J call TRBJ2-1; no definite D call. CDR3 length: 13 amino acids. Germline V lookup: CDR1 MRHNA, CDR2 SNTAGT. V was clipped by 9 bases and J by 2 bases, with 11 bases between them. CDR3 amino acids: CARTRPTYNEQFF. CDR3 nucleotides: TGTGCCAGAACGAGGCCGACCTACAATGAGCAGTTCTTC.

V gene TRBV6-5 combines with J gene TRBJ2-1, with D perhaps TRBD1 (5 bases). The CDR3 has 11 residues. V was shortened by 4 bases and J by 9 bases, with 7 bases between the two germline ends. The germline gives CDR1 MNHEY, CDR2 SVGAGI. This CDR3 is CASSSGIEQFF. The CDR3 DNA sequence: TGTGCCAGCAGTTCAGGGATTGAGCAGTTCTTC.

The chain is built from TRBV7-9 and TRBJ1-5; D unclear. Trimming took 8 bases from V and 3 from J, leaving 8 bases between them. The CDR3 length is 12 residues. The germline CDR1 and CDR2 sequences are SEHNR and FQNEAQ (reference sequence). The DNA of the CDR3 is TGTGCCAGCGGAGAGACCAATCAGCCCCAGCATTTT. Translation gives CASGETNQPQHF.

V and J are TRBV5-1 and TRBJ2-3; 12 nucleotides match TRBD2. V shed 0 bases and J 4 bases; nucleotides not matched to a gene: 3. The CDR3 is 16 amino acids. Germline V gene sequence: CDR1 SGHRS, CDR2 YFSETQ. DNA of the CDR3: TGCGCCAGCAGCTTGGCCGGACTAGCGGGATCAGATACGCAGTATTTT. The encoded protein is CASSLAGLAGSDTQYF. Variable domain in full (rest from reference TRBV5-1 and TRBJ2-3): KAGVTQTPRYLIKTRGQQVTLSCSPISGHRSVSWYQQTPGQGLQFLFEYFSETQRNKGNFPGRFSGRQFSNSRSEMNVSTLELGDSALYLCASSLAGLAGSDTQYFGPGTRLTVL.

J is TRBJ2-2 and V is TRBV25-1, with D tentatively TRBD1 (6 bases). This CDR3 is built from 15 residues. The germline V and J ends were trimmed by 4 bases and 3 bases, with 12 bases remaining between them. Germline loops: CDR1 MGHDK, CDR2 SYGVNS. The CDR3 DNA sequence: TGTGCCAGCAGTGTGTTACAGGGAGACACCGGGGAGCTGTTTTTT. Translating it yields CASSVLQGDTGELFF.

The chain links TRBV28 to TRBJ2-7; tentatively, D is TRBD1 (5 bases). The CDR3 extends over 14 amino acids. Germline V lookup: CDR1 MDHEN, CDR2 SYDVKM. V dropped 7 bases and J dropped 2 bases, with 15 bases sitting between them. Here the CDR3 reads CASKVPDTPYEQYF. CDR3 coding DNA: TGTGCCAGCAAAGTTCCGGACACCCCCTACGAGCAGTACTTC.

The CDR3 DNA reads TGTGCCAGCAGGAGGGGGCTGGGGGGCTACACCTTC. As protein: CASRRGLGGYTF. V and J are TRBV6-5 and TRBJ1-2; the match to TRBD1 covers 7 bases. This CDR3 is 12 amino acids long. J gave up 8 bases and V 6 bases, and 6 bases lay outside the gene matches. Germline loops: CDR1 MNHEY, CDR2 SVGAGI.

The rearrangement joins TRBV6-5 to TRBJ2-5; possibly TRBD2 for D (5 bases). V lost 11 bases, J lost 1 base, and 14 bases lay in between. The germline gives CDR1 MNHEY, CDR2 SVGAGI. The CDR3 contains 13 residues. The CDR3 bases are TGTGCCGCAGCACTAGGGAGCCAAGAGACCCAGTACTTC. Translating it yields CAAALGSQETQYF.

The rearrangement uses TRBV7-2 and TRBJ2-1; the D is unclear. The CDR3 covers 14 residues. Between the trimmed V and J ends, which lost 1 base and 8 bases, there was a span of 12 bases. Germline V lookup: CDR1 SGHTA, CDR2 FQGNSA. CDR3 bases: TGTGCCAGCAGCTTAGGGGCCCTTTTGTATGAGCAGTTCTTC. Residues: CASSLGALLYEQFF.

This chain links TRBV11-3 with TRBJ1-6, with TRBD1 matching 9 bases. With V trimmed by 4 bases and J by 9 bases, 10 bases remained unmatched. Germline V gives CDR1 SGHNT, CDR2 YENEEA. CDR3 length: 16 amino acids. The CDR3 reads CASSSISGQGFSPLHF. The CDR3 DNA reads TGTGCCAGCAGCTCTATTTCTGGACAGGGGTTTTCACCCCTCCACTTT.

Remarks on this clone: At one end the junction does not follow the germline gene, possibly because of a read error. This chain joins TRBV7-7 and TRBJ2-5, with 12 bases matching TRBD2. The germline CDR1 and CDR2 sequences are SSHAT and FNYEAQ (reference sequence). This CDR3 comprises 16 residues. The CDR3 DNA reads TGTGCTAGCAGCAAAACCGGGACTAGCGGGCAAGAGACCCAGTACTTC. Translating gives CASSKTGTSGQETQYF.

This sequence joins TRBV11-3 and TRBJ1-5; 8 positions match TRBD1. The CDR3 is made up of 15 amino acids. The V segment lost 5 bases and the J segment 6 bases; nucleotides outside the gene matches: 9. The germline CDR1 and CDR2 sequences are SGHNT and YENEEA. The CDR3 DNA sequence: TGTGCCAGCAGCGCCCGATGGCAGGGGGCTCAGCCCCAGCATTTT. Translating gives CASSARWQGAQPQHF.

Of note for this clone: Other DNA sequences in the sample encode the same CDR3. The rearrangement uses TRBV12-3 or TRBV12-4 and TRBJ1-5; D unresolved. The V gene lost 6 bases and the J gene lost 2 bases, with 8 bases spanning the gap. There are 13 residues in the CDR3. Written as DNA, the CDR3 is TGTGCCAGCAGCCTCACGGGCAATCAGCCCCAGCATTTT. This gives the protein CASSLTGNQPQHF.

The chain couples TRBV5-6 to TRBJ2-6; D is perhaps TRBD1 (5 bases). The CDR3 is made up of 16 amino acids. The V end was cut by 6 bases, the J end by 2 bases, with 15 bases between. The germline V gene encodes CDR1 SGHDT and CDR2 YYEEEE. CDR3 region: CASMTPRTPGANVLTF. CDR3 DNA sequence: TGTGCCAGCATGACCCCACGGACACCTGGGGCCAACGTCCTGACTTTC. Combining the CDR3 with reference TRBV5-6 and TRBJ2-6 gives the whole variable domain DAGVTQSPTHLIKTRGQQVTLRCSPKSGHDTVSWYQQALGQGPQFIFQYYEEEERQRGNFPDRFSGHQFPNYSSELNVNALLLGDSALYLCASMTPRTPGANVLTFGAGSRLTVL.